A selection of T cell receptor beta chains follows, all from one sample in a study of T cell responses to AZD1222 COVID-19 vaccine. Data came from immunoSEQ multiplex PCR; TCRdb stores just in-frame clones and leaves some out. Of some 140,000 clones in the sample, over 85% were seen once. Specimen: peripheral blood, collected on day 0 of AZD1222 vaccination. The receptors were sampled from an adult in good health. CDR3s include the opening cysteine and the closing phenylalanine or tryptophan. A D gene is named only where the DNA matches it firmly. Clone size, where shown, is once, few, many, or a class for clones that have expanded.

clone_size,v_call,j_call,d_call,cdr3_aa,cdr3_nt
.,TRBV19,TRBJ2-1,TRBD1,CASSTHLTGGTSYNEQFF,TGTGCCAGTAGTACCCACCTGACAGGGGGAACCTCCTACAATGAGCAGTTCTTC
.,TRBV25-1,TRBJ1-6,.,CASSEGWSPLHF,TGTGCCAGCAGTGAGGGGTGGTCGCCCCTCCACTTT
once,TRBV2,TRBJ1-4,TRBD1,CASMYRGSTNEKLFF,TGTGCCAGCATGTACAGGGGGAGCACTAATGAAAAACTGTTTTTT
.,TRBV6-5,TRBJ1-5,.,CASSAGRSGEPQHF,TGTGCCAGCAGCGCTGGACGGTCCGGGGAGCCCCAGCATTTT
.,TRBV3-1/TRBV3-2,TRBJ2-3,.,CASSQAGGGDTQYF,TGTGCCAGCAGCCAAGCCGGGGGAGGAGATACGCAGTATTTT
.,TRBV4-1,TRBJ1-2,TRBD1,CASSLVGGAGSAVSGYTF,TGCGCCAGCAGCCTTGTAGGGGGCGCGGGTTCAGCGGTTAGTGGCTACACCTTC
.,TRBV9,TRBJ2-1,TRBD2,CASSVGIGLAGSYNEQFF,TGTGCCAGCAGCGTAGGAATAGGACTAGCGGGGAGCTACAATGAGCAGTTCTTC
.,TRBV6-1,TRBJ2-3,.,CASSEQGRTDTQYF,TGTGCCAGCAGTGAACAGGGTCGCACAGATACGCAGTATTTT
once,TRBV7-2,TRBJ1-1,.,CASSLALSSIEAFF,TGTGCCAGCAGCTTAGCGCTGTCCAGTATTGAAGCTTTCTTT
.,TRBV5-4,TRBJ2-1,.,CASSLGLGLAYNEQFF,TGTGCCAGCAGCTTGGGATTAGGACTGGCGTACAATGAGCAGTTCTTC
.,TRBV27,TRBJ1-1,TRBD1,CASSLLPGQEAFF,TGTGCCAGCAGTTTATTACCGGGACAGGAAGCTTTCTTT
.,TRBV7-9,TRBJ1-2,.,CASSLARDHKTPVIYGYTF,TGTGCCAGCAGCTTGGCCAGGGATCACAAAACTCCCGTAATCTATGGCTACACCTTC
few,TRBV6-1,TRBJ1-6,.,CASSEQGAYNSPLHF,TGTGCCAGCAGTGAACAGGGCGCCTATAATTCACCCCTCCACTTT
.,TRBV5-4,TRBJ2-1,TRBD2,CASSLTSGVYNEQFF,TGTGCCAGCAGCTTGACTAGCGGGGTTTACAATGAGCAGTTCTTC
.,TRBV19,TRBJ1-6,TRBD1,CASSTYRSGQDNSPLHF,TGTGCCAGTAGTACATATAGGTCGGGACAGGATAATTCACCCCTCCACTTT
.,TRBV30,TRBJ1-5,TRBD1,CARRTGLTNSNQPQHF,TGTGCCCGGAGGACAGGGTTGACTAATAGCAATCAGCCCCAGCATTTT
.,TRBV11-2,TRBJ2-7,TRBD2,CASSLLKGERGSHEQYF,TGTGCCAGCAGCTTGTTAAAGGGGGAGCGGGGGTCCCACGAGCAGTACTTC
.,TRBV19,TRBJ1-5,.,CASSIRQGNQPQHF,TGTGCCAGTAGTATCCGACAGGGCAATCAGCCCCAGCATTTT
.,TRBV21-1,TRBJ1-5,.,CASSKLWRFEALTPQHF,TGTGCCAGCAGCAAACTTTGGCGGTTCGAGGCGTTGACTCCCCAGCATTTT
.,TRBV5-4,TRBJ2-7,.,CASSLGGTGSYEQYF,TGTGCCAGCAGCTTGGGGGGTACAGGATCCTACGAGCAGTACTTC
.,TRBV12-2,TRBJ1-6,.,CASRLDPRLVCDNSPLHF,TGTGCAAGTCGCTTAGACCCCCGACTGGTCTGCGATAATTCACCCCTCCACTTT
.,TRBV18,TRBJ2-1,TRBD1,CASSPKLPGQGLREQFF,TGTGCCAGCTCACCCAAACTTCCGGGACAGGGGCTGAGGGAGCAGTTCTTC
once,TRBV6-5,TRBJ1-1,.,CASSYPPQSTEAFF,TGTGCCAGCAGTTACCCCCCACAGAGCACTGAAGCTTTCTTT
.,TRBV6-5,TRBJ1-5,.,CASITRGYSNQPQHF,TGTGCCAGCATCACTCGGGGGTATAGCAATCAGCCCCAGCATTTT
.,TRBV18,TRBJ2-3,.,CASSPGGQSTDTQYF,TGTGCCAGCTCACCAGGGGGCCAGAGCACAGATACGCAGTATTTT
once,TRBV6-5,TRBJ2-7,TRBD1,CASVGTGTYEQYF,TGTGCCAGCGTAGGGACAGGGACCTACGAGCAGTACTTC
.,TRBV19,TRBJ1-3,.,CASNPPPGSGNTIYF,TGTGCCAGTAACCCCCCGCCAGGATCTGGAAACACCATATATTTT
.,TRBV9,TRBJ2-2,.,CASRSRNTGELFF,TGTGCCAGCAGATCAAGGAACACCGGGGAGCTGTTTTTT
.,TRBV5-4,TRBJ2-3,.,CASSFEEEALYTQYF,TGTGCCAGCAGCTTCGAGGAGGAGGCTTTATATACGCAGTATTTT
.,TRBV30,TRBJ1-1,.,CAWRRLNTEAFF,TGTGCCTGGAGGCGGTTGAACACTGAAGCTTTCTTT
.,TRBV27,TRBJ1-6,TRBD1,CASSLGQGDSPLHF,TGTGCCAGCAGTCTAGGACAGGGGGATTCACCCCTCCACTTT
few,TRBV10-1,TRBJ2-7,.,CASSEEWGGEQYF,TGCGCCAGCAGTGAAGAGTGGGGCGGCGAGCAGTACTTC
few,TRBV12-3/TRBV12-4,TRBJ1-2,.,CASTIGAGYGYTF,TGTGCCAGCACCATAGGGGCAGGCTATGGCTACACCTTC
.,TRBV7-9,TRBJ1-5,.,CASSKGGQPQHF,TGTGCCAGCAGCAAAGGTGGGCAGCCCCAGCATTTT
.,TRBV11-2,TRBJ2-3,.,CASSLDLDTQYF,TGTGCCAGCAGCTTAGATTTGGATACGCAGTATTTT
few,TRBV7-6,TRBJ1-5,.,CASSGVGQPQHF,TGTGCCAGCAGCGGGGTCGGGCAGCCCCAGCATTTT
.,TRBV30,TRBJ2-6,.,CAWSDHSGANVLTF,TGTGCCTGGAGTGACCACTCTGGGGCCAACGTCCTGACTTTC
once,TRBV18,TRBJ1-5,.,CASSRGRNQPQHF,TGTGCCAGCTCACGGGGCCGCAATCAGCCCCAGCATTTT
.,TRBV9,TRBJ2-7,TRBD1,CASSGGTGKFYEQYF,TGTGCCAGCAGCGGGGGGACAGGGAAGTTCTACGAGCAGTACTTC
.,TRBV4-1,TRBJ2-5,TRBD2,CASSPIIAGLETQYF,TGCGCCAGCAGCCCAATCATAGCGGGGTTGGAGACCCAGTACTTC
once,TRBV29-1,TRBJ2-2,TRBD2,CSVPGGGQGGELFF,TGCAGCGTGCCCGGCGGGGGGCAGGGCGGGGAGCTGTTTTTT
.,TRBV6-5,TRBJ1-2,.,CASSYSGQSDGYTF,TGTGCCAGCAGTTACTCAGGACAGTCCGATGGCTACACCTTC
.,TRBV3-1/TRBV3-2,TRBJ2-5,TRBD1,CASSQGDRWTQETQYF,TGTGCCAGCAGCCAAGGGGACAGATGGACCCAAGAGACCCAGTACTTC